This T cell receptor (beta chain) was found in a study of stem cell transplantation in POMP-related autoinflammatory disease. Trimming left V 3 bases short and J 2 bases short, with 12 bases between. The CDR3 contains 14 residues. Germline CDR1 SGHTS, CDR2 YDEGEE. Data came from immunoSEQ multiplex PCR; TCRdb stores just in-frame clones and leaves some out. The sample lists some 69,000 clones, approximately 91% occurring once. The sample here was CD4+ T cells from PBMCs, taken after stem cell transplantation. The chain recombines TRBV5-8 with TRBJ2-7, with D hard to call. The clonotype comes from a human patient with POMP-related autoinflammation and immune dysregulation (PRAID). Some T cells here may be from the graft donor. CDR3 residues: CASSSAVGAYEQYF. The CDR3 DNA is TGTGCCAGCAGCTCAGCAGTTGGGGCCTACGAGCAGTACTTC.